The clone carrying this T cell receptor (beta chain) was seen many times. The data derive from a study of molecular identifiers for immune sequencing clone quantification. V was shortened by 0 bases and J by 11 bases, with 14 bases between the two germline ends. The germline V gene has CDR1 SGHAT and CDR2 FQNNGV. The CDR3 spans 15 residues. TCRdb ran MiXCR on the PCR reads and lists one entry per CDR3 protein. Of 90,000 or so distinct CDR3 sequences in the sample, approximately 25% were seen once. The V and J genes are TRBV11-2 and TRBJ1-6; perhaps TRBD1 as D (6 bases). Sequencing was performed on naive CD8+ T cells from blood, with Jurkat cell RNA spiked in. The subset: FACS-sorted CD8+CD4-CCR7+CD45RA+ naive T cells. This clonotype originated in a human donor in good health. Some libraries in this study had Jurkat cell RNA spiked in. The CDR3 region has the DNA TGTGCCAGCAGCTTAGAACGGGACATCCCAACACCCCTCCACTTT. Residues: CASSLERDIPTPLHF.